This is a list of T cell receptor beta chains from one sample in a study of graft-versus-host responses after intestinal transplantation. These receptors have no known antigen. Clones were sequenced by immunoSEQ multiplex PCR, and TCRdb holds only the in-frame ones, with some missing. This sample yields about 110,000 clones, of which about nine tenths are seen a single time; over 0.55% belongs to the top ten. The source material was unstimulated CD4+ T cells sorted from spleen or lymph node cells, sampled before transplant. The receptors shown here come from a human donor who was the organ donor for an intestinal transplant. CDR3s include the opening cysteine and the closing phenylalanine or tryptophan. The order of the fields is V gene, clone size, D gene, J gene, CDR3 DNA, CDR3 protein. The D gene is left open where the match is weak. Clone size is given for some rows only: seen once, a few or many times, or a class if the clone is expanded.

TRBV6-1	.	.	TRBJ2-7	TGTGCCAGCAGTAGGAGAAGGTCATCCTACGAGCAGTACTTC	CASSRRRSSYEQYF
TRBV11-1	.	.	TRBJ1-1	TGTGCCAGCAGCTTAGAGCCACCACGAAGGGGGTTACTATCTGAAGCTTTCTTT	CASSLEPPRRGLLSEAFF
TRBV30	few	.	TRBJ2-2	TGTGCCTGGGGAGGGGTCGTCGGGGAGCTGTTTTTT	CAWGGVVGELFF
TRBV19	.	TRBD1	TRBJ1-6	TGTGCCAGTAGCGACAGGGGTAATTCACCCCTCCACTTT	CASSDRGNSPLHF
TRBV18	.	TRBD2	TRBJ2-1	TGTGCCAGCTCGCTAGCGGCTAGCTCCTACAATGAGCAGTTCTTC	CASSLAASSYNEQFF
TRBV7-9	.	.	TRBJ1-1	TGTGCCAGTACAGGGTGGGGCACTGAAGCTTTCTTT	CASTGWGTEAFF
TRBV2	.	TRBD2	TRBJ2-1	TGTGCCAGGAATAGCGGGAGAGGTAATGAGCAGTTCTTC	CARNSGRGNEQFF
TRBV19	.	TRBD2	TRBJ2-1	TGTGCCAGTAGTGGCCCGGGACTAGCGGTGCATGAGCAGTTCTTC	CASSGPGLAVHEQFF
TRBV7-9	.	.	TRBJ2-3	TGTGCCAGCAGCTTAGACAGTTACACAGATACGCAGTATTTT	CASSLDSYTDTQYF
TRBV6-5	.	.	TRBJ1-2	TGTGCCAGCAGTTCCACCGGGCCCCTAGATGGCTACACCTTC	CASSSTGPLDGYTF
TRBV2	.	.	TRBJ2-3	TGTGCCAGCAAAGTACGACAGGCCAGCACAGATACGCAGTATTTT	CASKVRQASTDTQYF
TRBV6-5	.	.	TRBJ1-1	TGTGCCAGCAGATACACAGTTAACACTGAAGCTTTCTTT	CASRYTVNTEAFF
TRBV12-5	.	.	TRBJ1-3	TGTGCTAGCCGTCCAGCGGGTCCTTTCTCTGGAAACACCATATATTTT	CASRPAGPFSGNTIYF
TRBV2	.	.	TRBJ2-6	TGTGCCAGCTACCCGGAATCAGGGGCCAACGTCCTGACTTTC	CASYPESGANVLTF
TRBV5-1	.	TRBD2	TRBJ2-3	TGCGCCAGCAGCTCGGCGGGGTTAGCGGGGTTTGGAGTTGATACGCAGTATTTT	CASSSAGLAGFGVDTQYF
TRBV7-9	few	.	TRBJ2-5	TGTGCCAGCAGCTTAGCAGTGGAGACCCAGTACTTC	CASSLAVETQYF